This TCR beta chain was captured by sequencing in a study of identical twins. General study results and limits: Weaker excess sharing between twins was seen in beta out-of-frame sequences. High-abundance cord blood beta clonotypes had fewer insertions; memory repertoires showed none.

This clonotype was recorded a few times. The antigen remains undetermined. The junction had 17 bases not matched to a gene; V was cut back by 4 bases and J by 2 bases. The CDR3 is 19 residues long. Germline V lookup: CDR1 SGHDN, CDR2 FVKESK. TCRdb reanalysed the 5' RACE reads using MiXCR and keeps one entry per CDR3 protein. The sample has hundreds of thousands of distinct CDR3 sequences, about 12% seen once; the top ten hold around 1.6%. These same data were also listed under a study on yellow fever vaccine responses in identical twins.

The TCR originated in a young woman in good health. Material: PBMCs. The gene calls are TRBV14 and TRBJ2-7; 10 bases are shared with TRBD2. The CDR3 DNA sequence: TGTGCCAGCAGCCGCAAGTTCCCAGGGTGGACTAGCGGAGCCTACGAGCAGTACTTC. Encoded protein: CASSRKFPGWTSGAYEQYF.